What follows is one T cell receptor beta chain and its context. This record belongs to a study of technical replicates of blood from a handful of donors. The CDR3 has 13 residues. Per the germline V gene, CDR1 is SGHAT and CDR2 is FQDESV (reference sequence). V was trimmed by 5 bases and J by 6 bases, leaving 14 bases between them. The protocol was immunoSEQ multiplex PCR, while the TCRdb copy is restricted to in-frame clones and leaves out a portion. Here the sample spans about 75,000 clones, approximately 97% being singletons. Material for sequencing was T cells isolated from PBMCs. The gene calls are TRBV11-1 and TRBJ2-7, with a weak D call TRBD1 (6 bases). The sequence was collected from a human donor in good health. For the CDR3, the DNA is TGTGCCAGCAGCCGCCAGGGGCTCGGCGAGCAGTACTTC. Protein product: CASSRQGLGEQYF.